This T cell receptor beta chain came from a study of T cell responses to AZD1222 COVID-19 vaccine. Notes on the study in general: Mapped onto spike, vaccine-associated CD4 TCRs spanned it and were dominant at 160-218 and 743-854.

On this clone: Its antigen is not known.

Here immunoSEQ multiplex PCR was the method, and the copy in TCRdb shows in-frame clones only, minus some. Of about 120,000 clones in the sample, roughly 88% are singletons; the top ten hold around a tenth. Trimming removed 5 bases from V and 0 bases from J, with 19 bases in between. The CDR3 is 18 residues long. Germline V gene sequence: CDR1 SEHNR, CDR2 FQNEAQ (reference sequence). Sequences were derived from peripheral blood, sampled on day 0 of AZD1222 vaccination. V is TRBV7-9 and J is TRBJ2-2; no clear D gene. This receptor was identified in an adult in good health. CDR3 residues: CASSTRQGQEANTGELFF. The CDR3, as DNA: TGTGCCAGCAGCACCAGACAAGGTCAAGAAGCGAACACCGGGGAGCTGTTTTTT.